A single sample is the source of the 2 T cell receptor beta chains below, sequenced in a study of cytotoxic CD8 clonotypes in ibrutinib-treated CLL. Only in-frame clones appear in the TCRdb table, and some are missing; sequencing was by immunoSEQ multiplex PCR. In the table there are roughly 100,000 clones, 78% of which are singletons. This specimen was PBMCs, taken after 12 months of ibrutinib treatment. The source of these receptors is a human donor with chronic lymphocytic leukemia.

CDR3 nucleotide sequence: TGCGCCAGCAGCTACGGGACAGGGGATAATTCACCCCTCCACTTT. Translation: CASSYGTGDNSPLHF. The V and J genes are TRBV5-1 and TRBJ1-6; TRBD1 agrees at 10 bases. CDR1 and CDR2 (germline): SGHRS, YFSETQ. The CDR3 spans 15 residues. V shed 3 bases and J 5 bases; nucleotides not matched to a gene: 2.

V and J are TRBV6-6 and TRBJ2-5; 13 nucleotides align to TRBD2. The J segment lost 5 bases and the V segment lost 6 bases, leaving 9 bases of the junction unmatched. Germline V gene sequence: CDR1 MNHNY, CDR2 SVGAGI (reference sequence). The CDR3 is made up of 16 amino acids. DNA for the CDR3: TGTGCCAGCAGAGAGAAACTAGCGGGGGGGCGGGAGACCCAGTACTTC. It yields the protein CASREKLAGGRETQYF.